This T cell receptor beta chain was captured by sequencing in a study of metastatic and nonmetastatic thyroid tumors. Study at large: Where malignant and benign thyroid patients were concerned, repertoires were compared across blood and tumor or nodule tissue.

No treatment of any kind had been given to any patient before thyroid surgery. This clone was counted ten times or more. Antigen: not known. This may be a read error, as it is one base from a much larger clone. TCRdb reprocessed the PCR reads using MiXCR. The table lists approximately 86,000 clones, 12% of them singletons. Study-wide findings and caveats: Malignant thyroid tumors reportedly exceeded benign nodules significantly in TCR beta diversity, with the difference appearing in blood and tumor.

This sequence was found in a female donor with papillary thyroid cancer or a benign thyroid nodule (not recorded which). Some clones in this sample may be carry-over from other donors' samples. The specimen was tumor tissue.

The CDR3 spells CASSPEEGFARNEKLFF. CDR3 DNA: TGCGCCAGCAGCCCGGAGGAGGGGTTCGCACGAAATGAAAAACTGTTTTTT. The V call is TRBV5-1, the J call TRBJ1-4, with D possibly matching TRBD1 (5 bases). Germline CDR1 is SGHRS and CDR2 is YFSETQ. This CDR3 contains 17 residues. Trimming stripped 4 bases from V and 5 bases from J, with 21 bases between.